Each of the 2 T cell receptor beta chains below was sequenced from the same sample in a study of T cells in Graves' hyperthyroidism and ophthalmopathy (dated by TCRdb to about 2019). Library preparation employed multiplex PCR. This sample was sequenced with an Illumina HiSeq 2000. Amplification of TCR beta CDR3 regions was carried out from RNA transcripts. The first round of RT-PCR for the TCR CDR3 was performed with the HTBI primer set and the Qiagen OneStep RT-PCR kit. TCRdb reprocessed the public reads (quality trimming at Q25 with fastp, clone calling with MiXCR) and kept in-frame beta chains. Rows with one shared CDR3 protein collapse into an entry with the most common genes and DNA. This sample holds 550,000 to 650,000 distinct CDR3 sequences; approximately 15% were observed only once. The top ten hold around 5.4% of the sample. Material: blood. The receptors were sampled from a woman in her 30s with Graves' hyperthyroidism that later progressed to Graves' ophthalmopathy.

This clonotype was observed a handful of times. The chain has TRBV29-1 and TRBJ2-2, with D possibly TRBD2 on 5 matching bases. V was shortened by 0 bases and J by 4 bases, with 9 bases between the two germline ends. Germline V gene sequence: CDR1 SQVTM, CDR2 ANQGSEA. The CDR3 sequence is 14 residues long. CDR3 region: CSVEDRRVTGELFF. The CDR3 DNA reads TGCAGCGTTGAAGATCGGCGGGTCACCGGGGAGCTGTTTTTT.

The table lists this clonotype with many counts. V is TRBV24-1 and J is TRBJ2-6; 9 nucleotides match TRBD1. The germline V gene encodes CDR1 KGHDR and CDR2 SFDVKD. V was pared by 3 bases and J by 2 bases, with 4 bases of the junction left unmatched. This CDR3 is 17 amino acids long. The CDR3 DNA reads TGTGCCACCAGTGATCCGGGGACAGGGCCTGGGGCCAACGTCCTGACTTTC. Translating it yields CATSDPGTGPGANVLTF.